This passage covers 8 T cell receptor beta chains from one sample sequenced in a study of T cell changes during pregnancy in multiple sclerosis. The data were produced by immunoSEQ multiplex PCR, yet TCRdb's version contains in-frame clones alone and is incomplete. Among about 40,000 clones listed, 90% to 95% were seen once. This specimen consisted of CD4+ T cells from peripheral blood mononuclear cells, obtained in the third trimester of pregnancy. The source of these receptors is a female donor in good health, enrolled as a control in a pregnancy study.

The rearrangement joins TRBV28 to TRBJ2-7; 11 positions agree with TRBD2. Germline V CDR1 and CDR2: MDHEN, SYDVKM. Losses at the gene ends were 4 bases for V and 4 bases for J; bases not matched to a gene: 9. This CDR3 spans 16 amino acids. In DNA form, the CDR3 reads TGTGCCAGCAGTTCGCCTACTAGCGGGAGTTTGTACGAGCAGTACTTC. It is translated as CASSSPTSGSLYEQYF.

The V gene is TRBV2, the J gene TRBJ1-5; D remains ambiguous. The CDR3 runs to 15 residues. Looked up from germline, CDR1 is SNHLY and CDR2 is FYNNEI. Trimming removed 6 bases from V and 0 bases from J, with 12 bases in between. The CDR3 DNA sequence: TGTGCCAGCAGCGTGGGCCATTATAGCAATCAGCCCCAGCATTTT. Translation gives CASSVGHYSNQPQHF.

The chain recombines TRBV4-1 with TRBJ2-1, with 11 bases aligning to TRBD2. The germline V gene has CDR1 MGHRA and CDR2 YSYEKL. V was pared by 5 bases and J by 4 bases, with 4 bases of the junction left unmatched. This CDR3 contains 15 residues. The CDR3 DNA reads as TGCGCCAGCAGCTCTGGGACTAGCGGATACAATGAGCAGTTCTTC. This translates into CASSSGTSGYNEQFF.

V usage is TRBV4-2 and J usage is TRBJ1-6, with 7 nucleotides matching TRBD1. This CDR3 spans 14 amino acids. Germline trimming cut 4 bases from V and 8 bases from J; bases unmatched to any gene: 5. The germline gives CDR1 LGHNA, CDR2 YNFKEQ. Written as DNA, the CDR3 is TGTGCCAGCAGCCGAGACAGGGCGGATTCACCCCTCCACTTT. Translating it yields CASSRDRADSPLHF.

The genes are TRBV5-1 and TRBJ2-6, with D maybe TRBD2 (5 bases). This CDR3 is built from 15 residues. CDR1 SGHRS and CDR2 YFSETQ come from the germline V gene. V lost 3 bases to trimming and J lost 4 bases, with 11 bases between them. The CDR3 DNA is TGCGCCAGCAGCTATGGCGGGTACGGGGCCAACGTCCTGACTTTC. It is translated as CASSYGGYGANVLTF.

This chain uses TRBV28 with TRBJ2-1; 8 bases match TRBD2. The CDR3 covers 13 residues. Germline assignment: CDR1 MDHEN and CDR2 SYDVKM. Losses at the gene ends were 8 bases for V and 7 bases for J; bases not matched to a gene: 7. CDR3 DNA sequence: TGTGCCAGCCGGGAGGGCGGTAGAAATGAGCAGTTCTTC. Translation gives CASREGGRNEQFF.

The CDR3 coding sequence is TGTGCCAGCAGCTTAGCTTTTTACGGTGGAGCGACTAATCAGCCCCAGCATTTT. Encoded protein: CASSLAFYGGATNQPQHF. The rearrangement joins TRBV7-8 to TRBJ1-5; D gene ambiguous. Trimming shortened V by 0 bases and J by 4 bases, and 19 bases separated the two germline ends. Germline assignment: CDR1 SGHVS and CDR2 FQNEAQ. This CDR3 contains 18 residues.

The chain uses TRBV11-3 and TRBJ2-7; TRBD1 agrees at 9 bases. V trimming: 2 bases; J trimming: 2 bases; junction bases outside the gene matches: 4. The CDR3 is made up of 15 amino acids. Germline CDR1 SGHNT, CDR2 YENEEA. Written as DNA, the CDR3 is TGTGCCAGCAGCTTATACGGGACAGGGACCTACGAGCAGTACTTC. Amino acid sequence: CASSLYGTGTYEQYF.